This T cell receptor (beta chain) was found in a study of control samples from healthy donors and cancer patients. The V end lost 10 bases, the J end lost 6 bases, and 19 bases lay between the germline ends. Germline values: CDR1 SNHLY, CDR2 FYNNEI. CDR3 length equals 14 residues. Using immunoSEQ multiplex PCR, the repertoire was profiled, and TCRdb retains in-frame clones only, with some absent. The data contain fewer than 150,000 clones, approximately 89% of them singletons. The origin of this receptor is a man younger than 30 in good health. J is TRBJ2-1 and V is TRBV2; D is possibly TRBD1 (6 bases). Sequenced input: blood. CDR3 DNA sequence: TGTGCCACCGTACAAGACGGGACAATCAATGAGCAGTTCTTC. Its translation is CATVQDGTINEQFF.